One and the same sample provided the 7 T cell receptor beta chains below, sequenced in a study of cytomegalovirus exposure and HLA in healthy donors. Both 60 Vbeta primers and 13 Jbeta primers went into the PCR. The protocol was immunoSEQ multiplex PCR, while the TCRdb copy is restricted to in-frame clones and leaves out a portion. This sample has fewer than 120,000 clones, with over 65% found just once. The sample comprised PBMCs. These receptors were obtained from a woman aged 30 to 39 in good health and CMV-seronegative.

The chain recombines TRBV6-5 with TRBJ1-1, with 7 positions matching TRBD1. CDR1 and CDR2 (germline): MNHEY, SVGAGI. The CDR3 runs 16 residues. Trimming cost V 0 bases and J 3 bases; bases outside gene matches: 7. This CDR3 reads CASSYSSRQGYTEAFF. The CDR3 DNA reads TGTGCCAGCAGTTACTCCAGCCGACAGGGTTACACTGAAGCTTTCTTT.

The CDR3 is CASSQDWTSGIVDTQYF. The DNA of the CDR3 is TGCGCCAGCAGCCAAGATTGGACTAGCGGGATTGTGGATACGCAGTATTTT. The V call is TRBV4-3, the J call TRBJ2-3; 12 bases are a match to TRBD2. Germline V gene data show CDR1 as LGHNA and CDR2 as YSLEER. V gave up 0 bases and J gave up 6 bases; unmatched junction bases: 7. This CDR3 contains 17 residues.

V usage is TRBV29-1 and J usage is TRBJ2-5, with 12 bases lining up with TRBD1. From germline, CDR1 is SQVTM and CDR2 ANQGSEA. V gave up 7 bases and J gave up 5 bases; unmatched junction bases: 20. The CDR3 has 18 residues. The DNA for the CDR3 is TGCAGCGCCTGGTCCCGGGACAGGGGGCACGGTTCGGAGGAGACCCAGTACTTC. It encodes CSAWSRDRGHGSEETQYF.

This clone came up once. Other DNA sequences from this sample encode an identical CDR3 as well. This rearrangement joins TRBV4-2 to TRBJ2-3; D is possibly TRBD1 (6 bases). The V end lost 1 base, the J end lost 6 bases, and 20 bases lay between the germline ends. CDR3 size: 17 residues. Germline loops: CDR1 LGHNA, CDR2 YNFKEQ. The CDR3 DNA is TGTGCCAGCAGCCAAGGAGGGGGAGCCGGCCTCCCCGATACGCAGTATTTT. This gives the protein CASSQGGGAGLPDTQYF.

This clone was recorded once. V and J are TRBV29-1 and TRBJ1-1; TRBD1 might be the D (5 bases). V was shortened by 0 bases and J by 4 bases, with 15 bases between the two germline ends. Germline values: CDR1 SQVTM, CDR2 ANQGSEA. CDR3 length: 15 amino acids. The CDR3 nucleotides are TGCAGCGTTGAAGATCTCGGGGGACCGACCACTGAAGCTTTCTTT. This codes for CSVEDLGGPTTEAFF.

CDR3 nucleotide sequence: TGTGCCAGCAGCCAAGTTGGGCGGGACAATCAGCCCCAGCATTTT. Translating gives CASSQVGRDNQPQHF. The chain links TRBV4-2 to TRBJ1-5, with no clear D. CDR3 size: 15 residues. Germline V lookup: CDR1 LGHNA, CDR2 YNFKEQ. V was shortened by 1 base and J by 3 bases, with 10 bases between the two germline ends.

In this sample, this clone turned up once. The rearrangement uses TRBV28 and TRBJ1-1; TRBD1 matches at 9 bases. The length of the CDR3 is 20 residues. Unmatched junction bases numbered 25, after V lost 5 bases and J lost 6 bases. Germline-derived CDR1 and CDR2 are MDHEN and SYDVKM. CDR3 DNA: TGTGCCAGCAGTCCCTCGGACAGGGGTATATTAAAAATAGTCTCTCCTGAAGCTTTCTTT. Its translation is CASSPSDRGILKIVSPEAFF.